Following are 9 T cell receptor beta chains from one sample sequenced in a study of blood T cell repertoires in COVID-19. Only in-frame clones appear in the TCRdb table, and some are missing; sequencing was by immunoSEQ multiplex PCR. Among roughly 76,000 clones listed, around 74% were seen once. Sequencing was done on a sample of peripheral blood. All receptors come from a man between 70 and 80 years old with acute or convalescent COVID-19.

There are a few counts of this clone. CDR3 amino acids: CASSLGGGSTETQYF. The CDR3, as DNA: TGTGCCAGCAGCTTAGGCGGTGGGAGTACAGAGACCCAGTACTTC. The gene calls are TRBV7-6 and TRBJ2-5; possible D gene TRBD2, 5 bases. Deletions cut 1 base from V and 4 bases from J, with 13 bases between. There are 15 residues in the CDR3. From germline, CDR1 is SGHVS and CDR2 FNYEAQ.

The genes are TRBV5-1 and TRBJ1-1, with 8 bases lining up with TRBD1. This CDR3 is 12 amino acids long. Trimming removed 6 bases from V and 11 bases from J; junction bases left unmatched: 9. Per germline, CDR1 SGHRS and CDR2 YFSETQ. The DNA for the CDR3 is TGCGCCAGCACCGAGTCAGGGGGCACGGCTTTCTTT. Amino acid sequence: CASTESGGTAFF.

This chain links TRBV24-1 with TRBJ2-1; 11 bases agree with TRBD2. CDR1 and CDR2 from the germline V gene are KGHDR and SFDVKD. The CDR3 consists of 19 residues. V trimming: 1 base; J trimming: 0 bases; junction bases outside the gene matches: 7. The CDR3 DNA reads TGTGCCACCAGTGATTTAGGGACTAGCGGATTAAGCTCCTACAATGAGCAGTTCTTC. It codes for CATSDLGTSGLSSYNEQFF.

This chain links TRBV28 with TRBJ2-7, with D possibly TRBD1 on 6 matching bases. The germline V gene has CDR1 MDHEN and CDR2 SYDVKM. Trimming removed 7 bases from V and 1 base from J, with 8 bases in between. The CDR3 has 12 residues. This chain's CDR3 is CASKDRSYEQYF. The DNA for the CDR3 is TGTGCCAGCAAGGACAGATCCTACGAGCAGTACTTC.

J is TRBJ1-1 and V is TRBV7-6, with D tentatively TRBD1 (6 bases). CDR1 and CDR2 from the germline V gene are SGHVS and FNYEAQ. The CDR3 has 11 residues. Trimming shortened V by 3 bases and J by 8 bases, and 7 bases separated the two germline ends. CDR3 DNA: TGTGCCAGCAGCTTCACAGGGGAAGCTTTCTTT. Its translation is CASSFTGEAFF.

The chain is built from TRBV2 and TRBJ2-5; D perhaps matches TRBD2 (5 bases). V lost 6 bases to trimming and J lost 3 bases, with 8 bases between them. The germline CDR1 and CDR2 sequences are SNHLY and FYNNEI. The CDR3 extends over 12 amino acids. The DNA for the CDR3 is TGTGCCAGCAGCGGGATTGAAGAGACCCAGTACTTC. This sequence encodes CASSGIEETQYF.

This chain uses TRBV5-1 with TRBJ2-3, with 8 bases fitting TRBD1. This CDR3 has 16 amino acids. Looked up from germline, CDR1 is SGHRS and CDR2 is YFSETQ. The ends lost 3 bases at V and 0 bases at J; junction bases unmatched: 6. CDR3 DNA sequence: TGCGCCAGCAGCTATGGGACAGGAGTTAGCACAGATACGCAGTATTTT. This sequence encodes CASSYGTGVSTDTQYF.

This clone turned up a few times. The V gene is TRBV5-6, the J gene TRBJ2-7; D possibly corresponds to TRBD2 (6 bases). V was cut by 4 bases and J by 11 bases, with 22 bases left in between. The CDR3 loop spans 14 amino acids. Per the germline V gene, CDR1 is SGHDT and CDR2 is YYEEEE. The CDR3 DNA is TGTGCCAGCAGCGCACCTACCGCTAGCGCGACTAAGTACTTC. Residues: CASSAPTASATKYF. Complete variable domain (other parts from reference TRBV5-6 and TRBJ2-7): DAGVTQSPTHLIKTRGQQVTLRCSPKSGHDTVSWYQQALGQGPQFIFQYYEEEERQRGNFPDRFSGHQFPNYSSELNVNALLLGDSALYLCASSAPTASATKYFGPGTRLTVT.

The chain has TRBV3-1 (or the pseudogene TRBV3-2) and TRBJ2-3; 11 bases line up with TRBD2. V lost 1 base, J lost 2 bases, and 11 bases stayed unmatched. This CDR3 has 19 residues. Germline-derived CDR1 and CDR2 are LGHDT and YNNKEL (reference sequence). The CDR3 protein is CASSQALTASGRHTDTQYF. As DNA, the CDR3 is TGTGCCAGCAGCCAAGCCCTTACGGCTAGCGGGAGGCACACAGATACGCAGTATTTT.